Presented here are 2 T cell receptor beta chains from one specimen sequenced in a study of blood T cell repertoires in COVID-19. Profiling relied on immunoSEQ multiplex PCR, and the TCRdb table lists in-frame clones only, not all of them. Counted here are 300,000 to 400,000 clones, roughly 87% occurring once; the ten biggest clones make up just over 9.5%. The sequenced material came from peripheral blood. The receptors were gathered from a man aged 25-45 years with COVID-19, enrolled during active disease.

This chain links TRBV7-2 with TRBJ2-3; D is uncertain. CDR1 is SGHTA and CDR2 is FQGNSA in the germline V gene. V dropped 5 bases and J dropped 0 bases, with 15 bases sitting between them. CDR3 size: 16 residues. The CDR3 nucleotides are TGTGCCAGCAGCCCAAGGAGATATACTAGCACAGATACGCAGTATTTT. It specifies CASSPRRYTSTDTQYF.

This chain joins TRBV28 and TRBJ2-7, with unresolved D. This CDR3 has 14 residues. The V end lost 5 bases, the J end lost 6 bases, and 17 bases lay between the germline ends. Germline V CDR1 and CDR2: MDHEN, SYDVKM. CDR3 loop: CASSPPETPGEQYF. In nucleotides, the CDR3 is TGTGCCAGCAGTCCCCCCGAGACTCCCGGCGAGCAGTACTTC.